This T cell receptor beta chain originates from a study of control samples from healthy donors and cancer patients (dated by TCRdb to the early 2020s). The library was prepared using the immunoSEQ multiplex PCR assay. TCRdb retrieved this table from immuneACCESS and kept in-frame rearrangements only. Not all clones are present; in checked studies, unresolved V genes account for under half, and no reason is known for the remainder. Across this sample there are 75,000 to 95,000 clones, with about four fifths seen only once. The ten largest clones take up about 35% of the sample. On this clone itself: The antigen this receptor binds is unknown. No much larger clonotype is one base removed from it; base qualities were not supplied.

Between the V and J ends, shortened by 6 bases and 3 bases respectively, the junction contains 9 bases. Looking up the germline V gene yields CDR1 MNHEY and CDR2 SVGAGI. Counted from cysteine to phenylalanine, this CDR3 has 13 amino acids. The CDR3 DNA has 39 bases and is translated from base 1. Sequenced sample: PBMCs. The origin of this receptor is a man between 65 and 79 years old with lung cancer. The sequence joins TRBV6-5 to TRBJ2-1; the D gene is not confidently resolved. Read as DNA, the sequence is TGTGCCAGCAGGGGCAGAGGCTACAATGAGCAGTTCTTC. This sequence encodes CASRGRGYNEQFF.